This TCR beta chain is drawn from a study of T-cell reconstitution after alpha-beta-depleted transplantation in children. Study-level points and caveats: A year post-transplant, T-cell counts and diversity derived mostly from newly produced T cells. Reportedly, only several hundred clones from non-depleted graft cells drove alpha-beta T-cell counts at about two months. Surviving thymic progenitors and recipient T cells were the source of high TCRbeta diversity at day 60 in some patients.

Unique molecular identifiers featured in how the TCRbeta library was prepared. Each CDR3 protein gets one entry after TCRdb re-called the PCR reads with MiXCR. The sample records 750,000 to 950,000 distinct CDR3 sequences, 15% to 20% being singletons. In this sample, this clonotype turned up many times. Its antigen is unknown. V was cut by 1 base and J by 8 bases, with 15 bases left in between. CDR1 is LGHDT, CDR2 YNNKEL, per germline (reference sequence). This CDR3 is 15 amino acids long. This material consisted of PBMCs, mostly from graft donor cells, taken 360 days after TCRalphabeta/CD19-depleted stem cell transplant. The sequence was obtained from a male patient between 10 and 17 years old who had a stem cell transplant for acute lymphoblastic leukemia, so the T cells may come from the graft donor. The chain joins TRBV3-1 to TRBJ2-1; D is ambiguous. The CDR3 DNA reads TGTGCCAGCAGCCAAGTTTTTGGCTTCGAGGATGAGCAGTTCTTC. Encoded protein: CASSQVFGFEDEQFF.